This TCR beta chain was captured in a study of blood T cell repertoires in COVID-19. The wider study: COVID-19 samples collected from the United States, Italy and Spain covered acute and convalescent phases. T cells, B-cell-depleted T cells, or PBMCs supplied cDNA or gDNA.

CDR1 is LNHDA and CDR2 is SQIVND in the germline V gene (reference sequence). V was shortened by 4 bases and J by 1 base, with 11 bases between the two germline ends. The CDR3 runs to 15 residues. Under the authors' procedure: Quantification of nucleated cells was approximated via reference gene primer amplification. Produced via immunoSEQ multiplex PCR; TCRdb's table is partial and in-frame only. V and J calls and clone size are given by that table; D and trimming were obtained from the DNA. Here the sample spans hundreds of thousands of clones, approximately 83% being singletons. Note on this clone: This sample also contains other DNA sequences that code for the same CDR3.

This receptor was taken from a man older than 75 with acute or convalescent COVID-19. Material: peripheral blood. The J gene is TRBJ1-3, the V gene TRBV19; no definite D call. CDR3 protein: CASSTLRSSGNTIYF. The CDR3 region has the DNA TGTGCCAGTAGTACCCTTCGTTCTTCTGGAAACACCATATATTTT.